The clone carrying this T cell receptor beta chain has a handful of counts. What it binds is not known. A volume of 8.5 to 10 ml of fresh peripheral blood supplied the PBMCs. CDR1 is MNHEY and CDR2 is SVGEGT in the germline V gene. The CDR3 extends over 13 amino acids. Germline trimming cut 7 bases from V and 3 bases from J; bases unmatched to any gene: 6. These data belong to a study of Graves' ophthalmopathy and Graves' hyperthyroidism. Looking at the study overall: Peripheral blood collection took place at initial diagnosis, before any treatment.

Study observations and caveats: With 70.59% sensitivity and 72% to 85% specificity, the model predicted ophthalmopathy progression.

RNA transcripts provided the template for amplifying TCR beta CDR3 regions. First-round RT-PCR with HTBI primers preceded a second-round multiplex PCR. TCRdb independently ran MiXCR on the multiplex PCR reads; one entry per CDR3 protein. Among about 220,000 distinct CDR3 sequences listed, 20% to 25% were seen once. This receptor was taken from a woman aged 45-60 years with Graves' ophthalmopathy. This chain uses TRBV6-2 or TRBV6-3 with TRBJ2-7; the match to TRBD1 covers 7 bases. Sequenced: peripheral blood. This CDR3 reads CASNDRADYEQYF. Written as DNA, the CDR3 is TGTGCCAGCAACGACAGGGCCGACTACGAGCAGTACTTC.